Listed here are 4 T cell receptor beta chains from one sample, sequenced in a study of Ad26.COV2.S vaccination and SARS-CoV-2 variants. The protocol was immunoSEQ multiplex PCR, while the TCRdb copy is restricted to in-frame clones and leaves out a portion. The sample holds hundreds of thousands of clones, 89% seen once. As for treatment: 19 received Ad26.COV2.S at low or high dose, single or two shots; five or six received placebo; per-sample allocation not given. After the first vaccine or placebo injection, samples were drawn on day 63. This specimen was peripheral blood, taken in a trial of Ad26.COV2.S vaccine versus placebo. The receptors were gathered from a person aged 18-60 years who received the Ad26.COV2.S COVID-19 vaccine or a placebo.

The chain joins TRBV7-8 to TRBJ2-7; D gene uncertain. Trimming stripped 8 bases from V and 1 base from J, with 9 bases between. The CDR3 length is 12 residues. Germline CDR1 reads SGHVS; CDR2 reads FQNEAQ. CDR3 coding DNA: TGTGCCAGCGTCAGTGGGTCCTACGAGCAGTACGTC. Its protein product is CASVSGSYEQYV.

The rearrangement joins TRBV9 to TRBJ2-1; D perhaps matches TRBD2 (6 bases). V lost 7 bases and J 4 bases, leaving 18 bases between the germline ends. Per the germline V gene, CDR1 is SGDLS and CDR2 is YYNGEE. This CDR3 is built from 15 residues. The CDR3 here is CASARAGHQYNEQFF. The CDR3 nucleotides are TGTGCCAGCGCCCGGGCGGGGCACCAATACAATGAGCAGTTCTTC.

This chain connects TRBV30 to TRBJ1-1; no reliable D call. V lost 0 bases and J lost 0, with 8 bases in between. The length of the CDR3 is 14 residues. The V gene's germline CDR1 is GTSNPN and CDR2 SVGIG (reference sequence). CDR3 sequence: CAWSVPRLNTEAFF. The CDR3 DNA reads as TGTGCCTGGAGTGTACCCAGACTGAACACTGAAGCTTTCTTT.

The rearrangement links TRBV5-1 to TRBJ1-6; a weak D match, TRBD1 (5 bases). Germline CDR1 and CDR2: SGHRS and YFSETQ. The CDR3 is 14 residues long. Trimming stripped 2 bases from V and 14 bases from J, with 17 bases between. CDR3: CASSLTGSFRSLHF. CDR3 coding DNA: TGCGCCAGCAGCTTAACAGGCTCCTTTCGATCCCTCCACTTT.